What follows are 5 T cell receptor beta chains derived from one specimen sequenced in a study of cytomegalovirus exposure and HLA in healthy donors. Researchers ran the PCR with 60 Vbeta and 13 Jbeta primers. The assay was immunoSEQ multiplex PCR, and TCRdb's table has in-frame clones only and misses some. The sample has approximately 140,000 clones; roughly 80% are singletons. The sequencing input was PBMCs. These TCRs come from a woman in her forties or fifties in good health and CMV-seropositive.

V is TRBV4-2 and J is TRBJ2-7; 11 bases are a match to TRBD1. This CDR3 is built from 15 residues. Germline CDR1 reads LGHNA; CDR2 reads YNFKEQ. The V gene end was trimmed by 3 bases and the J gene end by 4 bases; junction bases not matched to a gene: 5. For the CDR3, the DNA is TGTGCCAGCAGCCAGGGGACAGGGGGTGCTTACGAGCAGTACTTC. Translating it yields CASSQGTGGAYEQYF.

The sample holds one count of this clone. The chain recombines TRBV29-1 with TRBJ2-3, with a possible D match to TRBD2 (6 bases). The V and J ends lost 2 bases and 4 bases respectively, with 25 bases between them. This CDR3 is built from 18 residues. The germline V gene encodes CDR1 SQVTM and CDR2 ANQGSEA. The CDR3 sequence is CSVENGGGAGLIPDTQYF. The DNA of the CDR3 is TGCAGCGTTGAAAACGGTGGAGGGGCAGGGTTGATCCCAGATACGCAGTATTTT.

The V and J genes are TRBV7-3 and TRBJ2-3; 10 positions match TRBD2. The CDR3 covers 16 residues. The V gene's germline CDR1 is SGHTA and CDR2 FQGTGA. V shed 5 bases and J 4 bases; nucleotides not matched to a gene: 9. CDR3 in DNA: TGTGCCAGCAGCCCACTCAGCGGGGGGGCCCCAGATACGCAGTATTTT. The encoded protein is CASSPLSGGAPDTQYF.

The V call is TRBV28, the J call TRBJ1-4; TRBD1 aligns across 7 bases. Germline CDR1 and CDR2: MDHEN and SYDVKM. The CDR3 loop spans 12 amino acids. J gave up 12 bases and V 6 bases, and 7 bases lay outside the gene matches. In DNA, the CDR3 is TGTGCCAGCAGCTGGGACAGTGGGGAACTGTTTTTT. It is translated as CASSWDSGELFF.

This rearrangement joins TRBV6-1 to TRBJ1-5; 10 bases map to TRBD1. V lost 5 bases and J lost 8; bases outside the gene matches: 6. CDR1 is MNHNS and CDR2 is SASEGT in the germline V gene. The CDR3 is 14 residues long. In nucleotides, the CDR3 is TGTGCCAGCAGTATGACAGGGGGCTTTGAGCCCCAGCATTTT. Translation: CASSMTGGFEPQHF.